The 11 T cell receptor beta chains below come from one sample, sequenced in a study of identical twins. TCRdb processed the 5' RACE reads anew with MiXCR; each CDR3 protein has one entry. This sample carries hundreds of thousands of distinct CDR3 sequences, 9% to 15% of them seen once, and the ten largest clones take approximately 7.6%. The same specimen was also included in a second study, on yellow fever vaccine responses in identical twins.

Sequenced input: CD8+ T cells sorted from blood. These receptors came from a woman under 30 in good health.

The chain joins TRBV5-6 to TRBJ2-5, with 9 bases fitting TRBD2. CDR1 SGHDT and CDR2 YYEEEE come from the germline V gene. The CDR3 totals 15 residues. V dropped 0 bases and J dropped 5; count of bases not matched to a gene: 5. The CDR3 spells CASSLELAGMETQYF. The CDR3 DNA is TGTGCCAGCAGCTTGGAGCTAGCGGGGATGGAGACCCAGTACTTC.

This clonotype showed up just a few times. The chain links TRBV12-3 or TRBV12-4 to TRBJ2-2; TRBD2 is a possible D gene (5 bases). Trimming stripped 3 bases from V and 4 bases from J, with 9 bases between. CDR3 length: 14 residues. The CDR3 sequence is CASSFTSSTGELFF. CDR3 nucleotides: TGTGCCAGCAGTTTTACTAGTTCCACCGGGGAGCTGTTTTTT.

This chain joins TRBV2 and TRBJ2-2; D remains unclear. The germline V gene has CDR1 SNHLY and CDR2 FYNNEI. CDR3 length: 11 residues. Between the trimmed V and J ends, which lost 7 bases and 1 base, there was a span of 1 base. CDR3: CASKNTGELFF. The CDR3, as DNA: TGTGCCAGCAAGAACACCGGGGAGCTGTTTTTT.

The CDR3 spells CASSQEQGTGEQYV. The DNA of the CDR3 is TGCGCCAGCAGCCAAGAACAAGGTACGGGGGAGCAGTACGTC. The rearrangement links TRBV4-1 to TRBJ2-7; possibly TRBD2 for D (5 bases). V lost 0 bases to trimming and J lost 7 bases, with 13 bases between them. The CDR3 has 14 residues. Looked up from germline, CDR1 is MGHRA and CDR2 is YSYEKL.

This clonotype was recorded at least ten times. Relative to the germline gene, one junction end is altered; a read error may explain this. This chain links TRBV3-1 with TRBJ2-2; D may match TRBD1 or TRBD2 (7 bases each). Germline V gene sequence: CDR1 LGHDT, CDR2 YNNKEL (reference sequence). This CDR3 is built from 13 residues. The CDR3 DNA reads TGCGCCAGCAGCCAGGGGGGGACCGGGGAGCTGTTTTTT. This translates into CASSQGGTGELFF.

This clonotype was seen more than once but under ten times. The rearrangement uses TRBV12-3 or TRBV12-4 and TRBJ1-3; D is perhaps TRBD1 (5 bases). Trimming left V 5 bases short and J 3 bases short, with 20 bases between. The CDR3 covers 17 residues. This CDR3 reads CASSLVRRDLHGNTIYF. In nucleotides, the CDR3 is TGTGCCAGCAGTCTGGTACGCAGGGATTTGCATGGAAACACCATATATTTT.

The rearrangement uses TRBV20-1 and TRBJ2-1; D perhaps matches TRBD2 (6 bases). The CDR3 is 15 amino acids. Germline-derived CDR1 and CDR2 are DFQATT and SNEGSKA (reference sequence). V lost 5 bases, J lost 8 bases, and 22 bases lay in between. Written as DNA, the CDR3 is TGCAGTGCTCCTCCCTCGGGCAGGGACTGGGATGAGCAGTTCTTC. This sequence encodes CSAPPSGRDWDEQFF.

This clonotype has just a few counts. V usage is TRBV9 and J usage is TRBJ1-5, with D possibly being TRBD1 (5 bases). The V end lost 2 bases, the J end lost 0 bases, and 9 bases lay between the germline ends. In germline, CDR1 is SGDLS, CDR2 YYNGEE. The CDR3 runs to 15 residues. The CDR3, as DNA: TGTGCCAGCAGCGTGGCAGGGTTTAGCAATCAGCCCCAGCATTTT. It translates to CASSVAGFSNQPQHF. Complete variable domain (other parts from reference TRBV9 and TRBJ1-5): DSGVTQTPKHLITATGQRVTLRCSPRSGDLSVYWYQQSLDQGLQFLIQYYNGEERAKGNILERFSAQQFPDLHSELNLSSLELGDSALYFCASSVAGFSNQPQHFGDGTRLSIL.

This clonotype appeared a few times. The rearrangement joins TRBV4-1 to TRBJ1-2, with 9 bases that match TRBD1. V was clipped by 6 bases and J by 4 bases; unmatched bases: 9. Germline-derived CDR1 and CDR2 are MGHRA and YSYEKL. The CDR3 runs 15 residues. CDR3 in amino acids: CASRQGAIGAYGYTF. The CDR3 DNA reads as TGCGCCAGCAGACAGGGGGCGATTGGCGCCTATGGCTACACCTTC.

Only a few counts were recorded for this clonotype. The chain recombines TRBV27 with TRBJ1-2; 9 bases are shared with TRBD1. This CDR3 has 15 residues. V trimming: 5 bases; J trimming: 3 bases; junction bases outside the gene matches: 7. Germline lookup yields CDR1 MNHEY and CDR2 SMNVEV (reference sequence). CDR3 sequence (DNA): TGTGCCAGCAGTGCGGGGACAGGGACAGACTATGGCTACACCTTC. As protein: CASSAGTGTDYGYTF.

This clonotype was detected many times. The chain combines TRBV7-9 with TRBJ2-1, with D perhaps matching TRBD2 (5 bases). Per germline, CDR1 SEHNR and CDR2 FQNEAQ (reference sequence). The germline V and J ends were trimmed by 6 bases and 7 bases, with 10 bases remaining between them. The CDR3 covers 12 residues. The CDR3 nucleotides read TGTGCCAGCAGTTTCGGGGTAAATGAGCAGTTCTTC. Translated: CASSFGVNEQFF.